These 11 T cell receptor beta chains originate from one sample sequenced in a study of cytotoxic CD8 clonotypes in ibrutinib-treated CLL. The method was immunoSEQ multiplex PCR; TCRdb's version includes in-frame clones alone and lacks a portion of them. The sample yields tens of thousands of clones, roughly 71% seen once. Sequenced material: PBMCs, taken after 12 months of ibrutinib treatment. These receptors all stem from a human donor with chronic lymphocytic leukemia.

The V and J genes are TRBV7-3 and TRBJ2-3; D remains unclear. Trimming cost V 1 base and J 4 bases, with 9 bases left between them. Germline values: CDR1 SGHTA, CDR2 FQGTGA. The CDR3 length is 14 residues. The CDR3 here is CASSLNGPSDTQYF. CDR3 in DNA: TGTGCCAGCAGCTTAAACGGGCCCTCAGATACGCAGTATTTT.

The chain employs TRBV5-4 and TRBJ2-7; D tentatively reads TRBD1 or TRBD2 (5 bases each). The CDR3 loop spans 15 amino acids. V lost 4 bases, J lost 1 base, and 15 bases lay in between. Germline V gene lookup returns CDR1 SGHNT and CDR2 YYREEE (reference sequence). The CDR3: CASSERTRTSYEQYF. CDR3 nucleotides: TGTGCCAGCAGCGAGCGGACACGGACTTCCTACGAGCAGTACTTC. Full variable domain (remainder filled in from reference TRBV5-4 and TRBJ2-7): ETGVTQSPTHLIKTRGQQVTLRCSSQSGHNTVSWYQQALGQGPQFIFQYYREEENGRGNFPPRFSGLQFPNYSSELNVNALELDDSALYLCASSERTRTSYEQYFGPGTRLTVT.

The chain has TRBV7-2 and TRBJ2-7; the D gene is possibly TRBD1 (7 bases). The V end lost 4 bases, the J end lost 2 bases, and 21 bases lay between the germline ends. CDR3 length equals 17 residues. Germline values: CDR1 SGHTA, CDR2 FQGNSA. CDR3 protein: CASSSQAWGDSAYEQYF. For the CDR3, the DNA is TGTGCCAGCAGCTCCCAAGCGTGGGGGGACAGCGCCTACGAGCAGTACTTC.

The V and J genes are TRBV6-5 and TRBJ1-4; 9 positions agree with TRBD1. The V and J ends lost 6 bases and 8 bases, in that order; junction bases with no gene match: 4. The CDR3 is 13 residues long. Germline V gene data show CDR1 as MNHEY and CDR2 as SVGAGI. The DNA of the CDR3 is TGTGCCAGCAGCCCCGACAGGGGGGAAAAACTGTTTTTT. It specifies CASSPDRGEKLFF.

To note about this clone: The junction departs from the called germline gene at one end, perhaps through a read error. The V call is TRBV5-4, the J call TRBJ2-3, with 10 bases aligning to TRBD1. CDR1 is SGHNT and CDR2 is YYREEE in the germline V gene (reference sequence). There are 15 residues in the CDR3. The CDR3 region is CTSSRTGGFTDTQYF. Written as DNA, the CDR3 is TGTACCAGCAGCCGGACAGGGGGTTTTACAGATACGCAGTATTTT.

The rearrangement joins TRBV10-1 to TRBJ2-3, with D tentatively TRBD1 (5 bases). Germline V gives CDR1 WNHNN, CDR2 SYGVQD (reference sequence). V lost 4 bases to trimming and J lost 2 bases, with 19 bases between them. This CDR3 region has 17 residues. The CDR3 DNA reads TGCGCCAGCAGTGGTCCCAACGCTGGGGCTTACACAGATACGCAGTATTTT. Residues: CASSGPNAGAYTDTQYF.

This chain uses TRBV28 with TRBJ1-2; no clear D. CDR1 is MDHEN and CDR2 is SYDVKM in the germline V gene. The CDR3 spans 12 residues. V dropped 2 bases and J dropped 7 bases, with 8 bases sitting between them. CDR3 DNA sequence: TGTGCCAGCAGTTTAGGGCAGTCTGGCTACACCTTC. Its translation is CASSLGQSGYTF.

The sample holds a few counts of this clone. The chain recombines TRBV19 with TRBJ2-7, with D possibly TRBD2 on 7 matching bases. The CDR3 totals 15 residues. The ends were cut back, 5 bases at V and 5 bases at J, with 19 bases in the middle. CDR1 and CDR2 (germline): LNHDA, SQIVND (reference sequence). The CDR3 DNA reads as TGTGCCAGTAGTGCCAAGGGGGGGTTTCTCGACGAGCAGTACTTC. Protein: CASSAKGGFLDEQYF.

This clone has only a few counts. The chain couples TRBV5-1 to TRBJ1-2, with a weak D call TRBD1 (5 bases). The V end was cut by 1 base, the J end by 0 bases, with 7 bases between. The CDR3 contains 14 residues. CDR1 SGHRS and CDR2 YFSETQ come from the germline V gene. CDR3 sequence reads: CASSLPGTNYGYTF. CDR3 in DNA: TGCGCCAGCAGCTTGCCAGGGACTAACTATGGCTACACCTTC.

Here the CDR3 reads CASSLAGPNTGELFF. The CDR3, as DNA: TGTGCCAGCAGCTTAGCGGGTCCGAACACCGGGGAGCTGTTTTTT. The genes are TRBV7-6 and TRBJ2-2; no reliable D call. The CDR3 is made up of 15 amino acids. Trimming removed 0 bases at V and 0 bases at J, with 5 bases between. Germline CDR1 and CDR2: SGHVS and FNYEAQ.

This sequence joins TRBV30 and TRBJ2-3; 9 bases are a match to TRBD1. CDR1 GTSNPN and CDR2 SVGIG come from the germline V gene (reference sequence). This CDR3 is built from 14 residues. V lost 5 bases and J lost 3; bases outside the gene matches: 6. The chain's CDR3 is CAWGTGGGTDTQYF. CDR3 DNA sequence: TGTGCCTGGGGTACAGGGGGCGGAACAGATACGCAGTATTTT.